The 22 T cell receptor beta chains given below trace back to one sample, sequenced in a study of shared clonotypes between healthy human individuals. Sequencing used immunoSEQ multiplex PCR; TCRdb keeps in-frame clones, though not all of them. Of some 2 million clones in the sample, 85% to 95% are singletons; the top ten hold 0.85% to 1.3%. Naivety among CD8 cells was defined by CD45RO negativity and positive CCR7 selection, thereby excluding terminally differentiated effector memory CD45RA+ cells. Sample: naive CD8+ T cells sorted from blood. The receptors were gathered from a man between 18 and 29 years old in good health.

The gene calls are TRBV2 and TRBJ2-7, with 10 bases lining up with TRBD2. The CDR3 runs to 13 residues. CDR1 and CDR2 (germline): SNHLY, FYNNEI. V shed 10 bases and J 4 bases; nucleotides not matched to a gene: 7. The CDR3 region is CATTSGDRYEQYF. Written as DNA, the CDR3 is TGTGCCACCACTAGCGGGGATAGGTACGAGCAGTACTTC.

The chain carries TRBV7-6 and TRBJ1-2; D gene ambiguous. Between the trimmed V and J ends, which lost 4 bases and 1 base, there was a span of 16 bases. This CDR3 region has 16 residues. Germline CDR1 SGHVS, CDR2 FNYEAQ. In nucleotides, the CDR3 is TGTGCCAGCAGCTCCGGGCATAGGACTAGTAACTATGGCTACACCTTC. Translation: CASSSGHRTSNYGYTF.

The chain recombines TRBV4-3 with TRBJ2-7; the match to TRBD1 covers 11 bases. The CDR3 is 13 residues long. Trimming at V came to 3 bases and at J to 5 bases, leaving 0 bases not matched to a gene. The germline CDR1 and CDR2 sequences are LGHNA and YSLEER. In nucleotides, the CDR3 is TGCGCCAGCAGCCAGGGACAGGGGGACGAGCAGTACTTC. Its protein is CASSQGQGDEQYF.

J is TRBJ1-6 and V is TRBV5-4; 7 bases match TRBD1. This CDR3 region has 15 residues. Germline V gene lookup returns CDR1 SGHNT and CDR2 YYREEE (reference sequence). The V segment lost 4 bases and the J segment 9 bases; nucleotides outside the gene matches: 10. The CDR3 protein is CASSLQGGGGSPLHF. CDR3 sequence (DNA): TGTGCCAGCAGCCTGCAAGGGGGCGGTGGTTCACCCCTCCACTTT. Looking up the rest from reference TRBV5-4 and TRBJ1-6 gives the full variable domain: ETGVTQSPTHLIKTRGQQVTLRCSSQSGHNTVSWYQQALGQGPQFIFQYYREEENGRGNFPPRFSGLQFPNYSSELNVNALELDDSALYLCASSLQGGGGSPLHFGNGTRLTVT.

The chain recombines TRBV6-5 with TRBJ2-7; the D gene is possibly TRBD1 (6 bases). Between the trimmed V and J ends, which lost 1 base and 4 bases, there was a span of 11 bases. The CDR3 has 14 amino acids. Germline CDR1 is MNHEY and CDR2 is SVGAGI. CDR3 in amino acids: CASSYYGQSYEQYF. CDR3 DNA sequence: TGTGCCAGCAGTTACTACGGACAGAGTTACGAGCAGTACTTC.

The rearrangement uses TRBV2 and TRBJ1-4; D ambiguous. The germline CDR1 and CDR2 sequences are SNHLY and FYNNEI. CDR3 length: 14 amino acids. V shed 2 bases and J shed 4 bases, with 8 bases lying between them. The CDR3 nucleotides are TGTGCCAGCAGTGAAAGCTTCAGTAATGAAAAACTGTTTTTT. Its translation is CASSESFSNEKLFF.

The chain combines TRBV29-1 with TRBJ2-7, with 8 bases aligning to TRBD1. The germline gives CDR1 SQVTM, CDR2 ANQGSEA. The trim removed 3 bases at V and 3 bases at J, leaving 7 bases unmatched. This CDR3 has 14 residues. CDR3 amino acids: CSVEGGTGDYEQYF. The CDR3, as DNA: TGCAGCGTTGAGGGCGGGACAGGTGACTACGAGCAGTACTTC.

The CDR3 here is CASSLGAGKGEQFF. The CDR3 DNA reads TGTGCCAGCAGCTTAGGGGCCGGGAAAGGGGAGCAGTTCTTC. The rearrangement links TRBV11-2 to TRBJ2-1; D is possibly TRBD2 (5 bases). This CDR3 has 14 residues. CDR1 is SGHAT and CDR2 is FQNNGV in the germline V gene. With 1 base removed from V and 10 bases from J, the gap between germline ends came to 14 bases.

A word on this clone: The same CDR3 is also encoded by other DNA sequences in this sample. The V and J genes are TRBV7-9 and TRBJ2-7; no reliable D call. The CDR3 runs to 14 residues. Germline V gene data show CDR1 as SEHNR and CDR2 as FQNEAQ (reference sequence). V was clipped by 4 bases and J by 0 bases, with 10 bases between them. CDR3 DNA: TGTGCCAGCAGCTACGAGACTCGCTCCTACGAGCAGTACTTC. Residues: CASSYETRSYEQYF.

This sequence joins TRBV5-8 and TRBJ1-5; the D is unclear. The CDR3 is 15 amino acids. V lost 2 bases and J 0 bases, leaving 9 bases between the germline ends. CDR1 and CDR2 from the germline V gene are SGHTS and YDEGEE. The CDR3 sequence is CASSFGERSNQPQHF. The DNA for the CDR3 is TGTGCCAGCAGCTTTGGGGAACGTAGCAATCAGCCCCAGCATTTT. The variable domain in full, with the rest retrieved from reference TRBV5-8 and TRBJ1-5, is EAGVTQSPTHLIKTRGQQATLRCSPISGHTSVYWYQQALGLGLQFLLWYDEGEERNRGNFPPRFSGRQFPNYSSELNVNALELEDSALYLCASSFGERSNQPQHFGDGTRLSIL.

V usage is TRBV11-2 and J usage is TRBJ2-3; D uncertain. The V gene lost 5 bases and the J gene lost 0 bases, with 6 bases spanning the gap. Germline V gene data show CDR1 as SGHAT and CDR2 as FQNNGV. This CDR3 comprises 13 residues. As DNA, the CDR3 is TGTGCCAGCAGCGATACAAGCACAGATACGCAGTATTTT. As protein: CASSDTSTDTQYF.

The rearrangement joins TRBV11-2 to TRBJ2-7, with no clear D. The CDR3 has 13 residues. Trimming stripped 10 bases from V and 3 bases from J, with 16 bases between. Germline CDR1 is SGHAT and CDR2 is FQNNGV. In DNA, the CDR3 is TGTGCCACTTCGGACGGAAACCTCTACGAGCAGTACTTC. It translates to CATSDGNLYEQYF.

The chain links TRBV29-1 to TRBJ2-7; 9 bases line up with TRBD2. J was trimmed by 9 bases and V by 4 bases; bases with no gene match: 4. The germline CDR1 and CDR2 sequences are SQVTM and ANQGSEA. There are 11 residues in the CDR3. This CDR3 is CSVVLAGLQYF. CDR3 in DNA: TGCAGCGTTGTGCTAGCGGGATTGCAGTACTTC.

The J gene is TRBJ2-1, the V gene TRBV6-4; no firm D call. The ends were cut back, 11 bases at V and 8 bases at J, with 16 bases in the middle. The CDR3 is made up of 12 amino acids. Germline V gene lookup returns CDR1 MRHNA and CDR2 SNTAGT. DNA of the CDR3: TGTGCCCAGGCTAGTCTACGATATGAGCAGTTCTTC. This encodes CAQASLRYEQFF.

This sequence joins TRBV9 and TRBJ1-2; the match to TRBD1 covers 9 bases. Trimming took 0 bases from V and 6 from J; bases not matched to a gene: 9. Per the germline V gene, CDR1 is SGDLS and CDR2 is YYNGEE. CDR3 length: 16 residues. The CDR3 spells CASSVARTGEFHGYTF. The CDR3 DNA sequence: TGTGCCAGCAGCGTAGCTCGGACAGGGGAGTTCCATGGCTACACCTTC.

Notes on this clone: Other DNA sequences within the sample encode an identical CDR3. The DNA of the CDR3 is TGTGCCAGCAGCCTGGACAGGGAGGGCTCTGGAAACACCATATATTTT. As protein: CASSLDREGSGNTIYF. This rearrangement joins TRBV28 to TRBJ1-3, with TRBD1 matching over 8 bases. Germline V gene data show CDR1 as MDHEN and CDR2 as SYDVKM. After removal of 6 bases from V and 0 bases from J, the junction contained 7 bases not matched to a gene. The length of the CDR3 is 16 residues.

In regard to this clone: Other DNA sequences of this sample code for an identical CDR3. V and J are TRBV28 and TRBJ2-7, with a weak D call TRBD1 (5 bases). V was trimmed by 2 bases and J by 3 bases, leaving 8 bases between them. The CDR3 length is 13 residues. Germline CDR1 is MDHEN and CDR2 is SYDVKM. The CDR3 here is CASSLDRFYEQYF. In nucleotides, the CDR3 is TGTGCCAGCAGTTTAGACAGATTCTACGAGCAGTACTTC.

The chain recombines TRBV5-6 with TRBJ2-3; D uncertain. V dropped 4 bases and J dropped 6 bases, with 6 bases sitting between them. In germline, CDR1 is SGHDT, CDR2 YYEEEE. The CDR3 has 11 amino acids. CDR3 DNA sequence: TGTGCCAGCAGCGCCACGGATACGCAGTATTTT. This sequence encodes CASSATDTQYF.

This rearrangement joins TRBV19 to TRBJ1-2; D remains ambiguous. Trimming cost V 1 base and J 5 bases, with 11 bases left between them. Germline assignment: CDR1 LNHDA and CDR2 SQIVND (reference sequence). This CDR3 spans 14 amino acids. This CDR3 is CASSIVLDGYGYTF. The CDR3 DNA is TGTGCCAGTAGTATAGTGTTGGACGGGTATGGCTACACCTTC.

This clone showed up just once. The CDR3 DNA follows: TGTGCCAGCAGCTTAGACCCTCGGGACAGGGGTATACGTAAGATTGATTCACCCCTCCACTTT. As protein: CASSLDPRDRGIRKIDSPLHF. The genes are TRBV7-4 and TRBJ1-6, with TRBD1 matching 10 bases. The V segment lost 1 base and the J segment 8 bases; nucleotides outside the gene matches: 20. The V gene's germline CDR1 is SGHVT and CDR2 SQSDAQ. The CDR3 loop spans 21 amino acids.

The chain combines TRBV6-5 with TRBJ1-2; D possibly corresponds to TRBD1 (5 bases). This CDR3 has 15 residues. The V gene lost 2 bases and the J gene lost 8 bases, with 18 bases spanning the gap. Germline-derived CDR1 and CDR2 are MNHEY and SVGAGI. The CDR3 loop reads CASSYRSEGIEGYTF. The CDR3 DNA is TGTGCCAGCAGTTACAGGTCAGAGGGGATCGAAGGCTACACCTTC.

The rearrangement uses TRBV6-5 and TRBJ2-7; D ambiguous. Trimming cost V 5 bases and J 5 bases, with 7 bases left between them. The CDR3 runs to 11 residues. Germline V gene sequence: CDR1 MNHEY, CDR2 SVGAGI. In DNA, the CDR3 is TGTGCCAGCAGTCTCTCTGACGAGCAGTACTTC. Protein sequence: CASSLSDEQYF.